This TCR beta chain is drawn from a study of blood T cell repertoires in COVID-19. The repertoire was sequenced with immunoSEQ multiplex PCR; TCRdb's copy has only in-frame clones and lacks some. The sample comprises about 41,000 clones, under 85% of which are singletons, and just under 45% rests with the top ten. CDR1 and CDR2 (germline): KGHDR, SFDVKD. This CDR3 is built from 16 residues. The germline V and J ends were trimmed by 7 bases and 1 base, with 16 bases remaining between them. Material for sequencing was peripheral blood. The sequence was collected from a woman aged 80 or over with acute or convalescent COVID-19. J is TRBJ1-5 and V is TRBV24-1; D is possibly TRBD1 (5 bases). The CDR3 here is CATSAPGGLSNQPQHF. The CDR3 region has the DNA TGTGCCACCAGCGCGCCGGGGGGATTAAGCAATCAGCCCCAGCATTTT.